A selection of T cell receptor beta chains follows, all from one sample in a study of T cells in Graves' hyperthyroidism and ophthalmopathy. TCRdb itself ran the multiplex PCR reads through MiXCR, one entry per CDR3 protein. Of around 720,000 distinct CDR3 sequences listed, about a third were seen once; the top ten hold around 29%. Material for sequencing was blood. The receptors shown here come from a woman between 40 and 50 years old with Graves' hyperthyroidism. The CDR3 runs from the conserved cysteine through the conserved F or W. D genes are given only for firm matches. For some rows the clone size is stated as once, few or many, or as a class when expanded; others skip it.

TRBJ2-6,NA,NA,TRBV6-5,CASSYAVTTVLYSGANVLTF,TGTGCCAGCAGTTACGCCGTGACGACGGTTCTCTACTCTGGGGCCAACGTCCTGACTTTC
TRBJ2-7,many,TRBD2,TRBV7-8,CASSRRLAGGRYEQYF,TGTGCCAGCAGCCGTCGTCTAGCGGGAGGCCGGTACGAGCAGTACTTC
TRBJ1-1,many,TRBD1,TRBV7-2,CASSIRQGSYTEAFF,TGTGCCAGCAGCATCAGACAGGGCTCGTACACTGAAGCTTTCTTT
TRBJ2-2,NA,NA,TRBV6-4,CASSTYSFPNWSIELFF,TGTGCCAGCAGTACGTACAGCTTTCCTAATTGGTCCATTGAGCTGTTTTTT
TRBJ1-5,NA,NA,TRBV6-1,CASSGEDNKPQHF,TGTGCCAGCAGCGGAGAGGACAATAAGCCCCAGCATTTT
TRBJ2-5,NA,TRBD1,TRBV2,CASRSTGEGETQYF,TGTGCCAGCAGATCGACAGGGGAAGGCGAGACCCAGTACTTC
TRBJ1-2,few,NA,TRBV3-1,CASSLQSTNYGYTF,TGTGCCAGCAGCCTTCAGAGCACTAACTATGGCTACACCTTC
TRBJ2-5,NA,NA,TRBV18,CASSPAGQETQYF,TGTGCCAGCAGCCCCGCGGGTCAAGAGACCCAGTACTTC
TRBJ2-5,many,NA,TRBV4-3,CASSQGTSGQETQYF,TGCGCCAGCAGCCAAGGTACCAGCGGCCAAGAGACCCAGTACTTC
TRBJ2-7,NA,NA,TRBV25-1,CATGRGVTYEQYF,TGTGCCACAGGCCGGGGCGTTACCTACGAGCAGTACTTC
TRBJ1-5,NA,NA,TRBV12-3/TRBV12-4,CASSKTDSNQPQHF,TGTGCCAGCAGTAAGACGGATAGCAATCAGCCCCAGCATTTT
TRBJ1-3,many,NA,TRBV2,CASRRLGRGSGNTIYF,TGTGCCAGCAGACGGCTCGGCAGAGGCTCTGGAAACACCATATATTTT
TRBJ2-5,NA,NA,TRBV25-1,CASGQTIETQYF,TGTGCTAGTGGTCAGACCATAGAGACCCAGTACTTC
TRBJ1-1,many,NA,TRBV7-6,CASSLIGVNTEAFF,TGTGCCAGCAGCTTAATCGGGGTAAACACTGAAGCTTTCTTT
TRBJ2-7,many,NA,TRBV9,CASSEGLGEQYF,TGTGCCAGCAGCGAGGGCTTAGGCGAGCAGTACTTC
TRBJ2-7,NA,NA,TRBV12-3/TRBV12-4,CASSGFMQYF,TGTGCCAGCAGCGGGTTTATGCAGTACTTC
TRBJ1-1,few,TRBD1,TRBV2,CASSAIDRGVLNTEAFF,TGTGCCAGCAGCGCGATCGACAGGGGTGTACTGAACACTGAAGCTTTCTTT
TRBJ2-7,NA,NA,TRBV4-3,CASSQGPDSSYEQYF,TGCGCCAGCAGCCAAGGTCCGGACAGTTCCTACGAGCAGTACTTC
TRBJ1-5,few,NA,TRBV28,CATSGSNQPQHF,TGTGCCACCTCAGGGAGCAATCAGCCCCAGCATTTT
TRBJ1-5,NA,NA,TRBV4-1,CASSQEAQGAQPQHF,TGTGCCAGCAGCCAAGAGGCCCAGGGTGCGCAGCCCCAGCATTTT
TRBJ1-5,many,NA,TRBV12-3/TRBV12-4,CASSPSGGHQPQHF,TGTGCCAGCAGTCCTTCCGGGGGCCATCAGCCCCAGCATTTT
TRBJ2-5,NA,NA,TRBV7-2,CASSQDRGLGTQYF,TGTGCCAGCAGCCAAGATCGGGGGTTAGGGACCCAGTACTTC
TRBJ2-7,NA,NA,TRBV10-3,CAISESYSMYF,TGTGCCATCAGTGAGTCATACAGCATGTACTTC
TRBJ1-1,many,NA,TRBV15,CATSRVPSRGNTEAFF,TGTGCCACCAGCAGAGTTCCCTCTAGGGGAAACACTGAAGCTTTCTTT
TRBJ1-5,NA,NA,TRBV29-1,CSVGTWDQPQHF,TGCAGCGTGGGGACGTGGGATCAGCCCCAGCATTTT
TRBJ2-5,NA,TRBD2,TRBV4-2,CASSQGRTSGLQETQYF,TGTGCCAGCAGCCAAGGGAGGACTAGCGGGTTACAAGAGACCCAGTACTTC
TRBJ1-2,many,NA,TRBV7-2,CASSFGGGYGYTF,TGTGCCAGCAGCTTCGGGGGAGGCTATGGCTACACCTTC
TRBJ2-1,few,TRBD2,TRBV19,CASERTSGGNEQFF,TGTGCCAGTGAACGGACTAGCGGGGGCAATGAGCAGTTCTTC
TRBJ1-2,many,NA,TRBV19,CASSISGQGNYGYTF,TGTGCCAGTAGTATCTCGGGGCAGGGCAACTATGGCTACACCTTC
TRBJ1-5,NA,NA,TRBV27,CASRQEFSNQPQHF,TGTGCCAGCAGACAGGAGTTTAGCAATCAGCCCCAGCATTTT
TRBJ2-7,NA,TRBD2,TRBV29-1,CSVDGSGSGEYGQYF,TGCAGCGTTGACGGTAGCGGGAGTGGGGAGTACGGGCAGTACTTC
TRBJ1-2,NA,NA,TRBV30,CAWSSQGVGYGYTF,TGTGCCTGGAGTTCACAGGGAGTTGGGTATGGCTACACCTTC
TRBJ2-7,NA,NA,TRBV6-5,CASSYNMQYEQYF,TGTGCCAGCAGTTACAATATGCAGTACGAGCAGTACTTC
TRBJ2-2,NA,NA,TRBV11-3,CASSTWTDTGELFF,TGTGCCAGCAGCACATGGACGGACACCGGGGAGCTGTTTTTT
TRBJ2-6,NA,TRBD1,TRBV20-1,CSAGTDAVNVLTF,TGCAGTGCCGGGACAGACGCCGTCAACGTCCTGACTTTC
TRBJ2-7,many,NA,TRBV5-4,CASSEMPYEQYF,TGTGCCAGCAGCGAAATGCCCTACGAGCAGTACTTC